The clone carrying this T cell receptor beta chain was observed a single time. No antigen is known for it. The CDR3 runs to 15 residues. Germline V gene data show CDR1 as MNHEY and CDR2 as SMNVEV (reference sequence). V trimming: 7 bases; J trimming: 7 bases; junction bases outside the gene matches: 13. This specimen belongs to a study of graft-versus-host responses after intestinal transplantation. Study as a whole: Multivisceral, liver-intestinal, or isolated intestinal grafts were transplanted into recipients.

Study results and caveats: GvH clones detected in recipient marrow included some appearing first in ileum or blood.

TCRdb's copy holds only in-frame clones and misses some; the assay was immunoSEQ multiplex PCR. The sample lists about 15,000 clones; 70% were seen once. Tissue from the graft was processed to free its intraepithelial and lamina propria lymphocytes. The rearrangement joins TRBV27 to TRBJ2-1; 7 bases are shared with TRBD2. The source was ileum tissue, collected around 720 days after intestinal transplantation. The TCR comes from a human patient who received an intestinal transplant, so some T cells may come from the graft donor. CDR3 sequence (DNA): TGTGCCAGCATTTCAGCGGGACGTGTGCGAAATGAGCAGTTCTTC. This gives the protein CASISAGRVRNEQFF.